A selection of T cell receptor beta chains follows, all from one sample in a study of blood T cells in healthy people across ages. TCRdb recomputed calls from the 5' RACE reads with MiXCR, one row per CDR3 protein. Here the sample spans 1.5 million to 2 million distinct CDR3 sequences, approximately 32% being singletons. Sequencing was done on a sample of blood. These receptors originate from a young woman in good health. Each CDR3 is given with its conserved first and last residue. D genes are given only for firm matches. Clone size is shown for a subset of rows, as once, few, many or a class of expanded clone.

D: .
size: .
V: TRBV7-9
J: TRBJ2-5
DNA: TGTGCCAGCAGCCACGTAGCCAGGGATGGAGAGACCCAGTACTTC
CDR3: CASSHVARDGETQYF

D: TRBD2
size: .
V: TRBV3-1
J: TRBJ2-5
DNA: TGTGCCAGCAGCCCGCCCTGGCTAGCGGGAGGGAGAGAGACCCAGTACTTC
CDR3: CASSPPWLAGGRETQYF

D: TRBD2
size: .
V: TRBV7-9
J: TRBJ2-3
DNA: TGTGCCAGCAGCTATACCAGACTAGCGGATTTCACAGATACGCAGTATTTT
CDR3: CASSYTRLADFTDTQYF

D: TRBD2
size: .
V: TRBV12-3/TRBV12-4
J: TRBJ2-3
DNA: TGTGCCAGCAGCGAAGCGCGTCTAGCGGGAGCCACAGATACGCAGTATTTT
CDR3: CASSEARLAGATDTQYF

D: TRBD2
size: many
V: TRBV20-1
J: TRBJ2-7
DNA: TGCAGTGCTGGCCCCGGCGGGAGGGCCTACGAGCAGTACTTC
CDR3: CSAGPGGRAYEQYF

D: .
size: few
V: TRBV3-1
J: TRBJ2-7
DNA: TGTGCCAGCAGCCAAGCCCTTAAATCCCGAACGGAGCAGTACTTC
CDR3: CASSQALKSRTEQYF

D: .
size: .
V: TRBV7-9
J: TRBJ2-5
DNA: TGTGCCAGCAGCTTAGTGTCCCCAGAGACCCAGTACTTC
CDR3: CASSLVSPETQYF

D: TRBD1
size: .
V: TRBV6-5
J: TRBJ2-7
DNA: TGTGCCAGCAGCCACGGGGACAGGGGCTACGAGCAGTACTTC
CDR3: CASSHGDRGYEQYF

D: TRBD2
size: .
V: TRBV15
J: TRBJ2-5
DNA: TGTGCCACCAGCAGTGCCGGGACTAGCGGTGTCAGCCAAGAGACCCAGTACTTC
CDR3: CATSSAGTSGVSQETQYF

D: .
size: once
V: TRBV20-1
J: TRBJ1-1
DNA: .
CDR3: CSAYLDKAEAFF

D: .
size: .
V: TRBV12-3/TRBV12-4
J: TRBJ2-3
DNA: TGTGCCAGCAGTCTCCCCTCCGGAGCGACCACAGATATGCAGTATTTT
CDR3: CASSLPSGATTDMQYF

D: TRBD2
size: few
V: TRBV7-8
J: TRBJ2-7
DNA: TGTGCCAGCAGCTTGGGACTAGATCCTTCCTACGAGCAGTACTTC
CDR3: CASSLGLDPSYEQYF

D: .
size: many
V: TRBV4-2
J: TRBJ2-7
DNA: TGTGCCAGCAGCCAAGATAGGGGAAGCCTGTACGAGCAGTACTTC
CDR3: CASSQDRGSLYEQYF

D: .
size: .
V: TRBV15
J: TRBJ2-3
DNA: TGTGCCACCAGCAGAGTTGGCAGACCTCATAGCACAGATACGCAGTATTTT
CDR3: CATSRVGRPHSTDTQYF

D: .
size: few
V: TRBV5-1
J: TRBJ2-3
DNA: TGCGCCAGCAGCTCCCGGGACACCTTCACAGATACGCAGTATTTT
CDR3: CASSSRDTFTDTQYF

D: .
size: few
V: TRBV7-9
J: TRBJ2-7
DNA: TGTGCCAGCAGCTACACCGTCTCCTACGAGCAGTACTTC
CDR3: CASSYTVSYEQYF

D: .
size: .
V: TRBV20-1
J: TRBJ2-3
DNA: TGCAGTGCCACTTGGGGACCGGTTGGGACAGATACGCAGTATTTT
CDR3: CSATWGPVGTDTQYF

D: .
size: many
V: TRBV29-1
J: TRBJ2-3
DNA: TGCAGCGTTCGAAAGGCCCCTAGCACAGATACGCAGTATTTT
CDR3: CSVRKAPSTDTQYF

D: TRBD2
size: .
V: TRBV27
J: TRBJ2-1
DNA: TGTGCCAGCAGTTTATATCCGGGGGGATCTTCCTACAATGAGCAGTTCTTC
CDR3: CASSLYPGGSSYNEQFF

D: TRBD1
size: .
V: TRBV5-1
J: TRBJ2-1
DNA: TGCGCCAGCAGCCCGGGACAGGGGCGCTTTCCGGATGAGCAGTTCTTC
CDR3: CASSPGQGRFPDEQFF

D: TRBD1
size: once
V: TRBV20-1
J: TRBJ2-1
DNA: TGCAGTGCTAGAGTCCTCCGGGACAGGGCCCCCAATGAGCAGTTCTTC
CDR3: CSARVLRDRAPNEQFF

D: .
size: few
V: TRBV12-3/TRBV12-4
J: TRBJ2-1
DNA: TGTGCCAGCAGTTTCCCGCCCGTCCTTTACAATGAGCAGTTCTTC
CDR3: CASSFPPVLYNEQFF

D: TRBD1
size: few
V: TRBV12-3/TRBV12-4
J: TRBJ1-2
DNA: TGTGCCAGCGGATTCGGACAGGGGCGCGGCTATGGCTACACCTTC
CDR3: CASGFGQGRGYGYTF

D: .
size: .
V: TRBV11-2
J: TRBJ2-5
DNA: TGTGCCAGCAGCTGGGTTGGGAGCGAGAGGGAGACCCAGTACTTC
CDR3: CASSWVGSERETQYF

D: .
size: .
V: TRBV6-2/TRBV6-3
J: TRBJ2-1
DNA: TGTGCCAGCAGTTACCTCTCCTACAATGAGCAGTTCTTC
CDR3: CASSYLSYNEQFF

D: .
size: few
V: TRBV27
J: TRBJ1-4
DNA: TGTGCCAGCAGTTTATCTGGGCACCCTGGGGCTAATGAAAAACTGTTTTTT
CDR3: CASSLSGHPGANEKLFF

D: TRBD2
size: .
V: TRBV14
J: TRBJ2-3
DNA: TGTGCCAGCAGCCAAGAGGGACTAGCGGGAGGCACAGATACGCAGTATTTT
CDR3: CASSQEGLAGGTDTQYF

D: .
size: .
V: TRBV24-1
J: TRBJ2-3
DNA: TGTGCCACCAGTGCCATGGGGGGGACACACACAGATACGCAGTATTTT
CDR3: CATSAMGGTHTDTQYF

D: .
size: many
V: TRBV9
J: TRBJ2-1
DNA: TGTGCCAGCAGCGTAGGTGGCGGAAGCTACAATGAGCAGTTCTTC
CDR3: CASSVGGGSYNEQFF

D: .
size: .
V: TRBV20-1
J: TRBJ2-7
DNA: TGCAGTGCTAGCAAGCTGGACTACGAGCAGTACTTC
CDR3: CSASKLDYEQYF

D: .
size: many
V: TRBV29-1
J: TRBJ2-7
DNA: TGCAGCGTTGATGGGATAGGGGGGAGGGAGCAGTACTTC
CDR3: CSVDGIGGREQYF

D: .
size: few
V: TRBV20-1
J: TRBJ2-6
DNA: TGCAGTGCTAGTTCGAGGGCGAGCTCTGGGGCCAACGTCCTGACTTTC
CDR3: CSASSRASSGANVLTF

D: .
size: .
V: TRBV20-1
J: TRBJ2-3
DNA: TGCAGTGCTAGAGATCAGGGCCTCGGAACAGATACGCAGTATTTT
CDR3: CSARDQGLGTDTQYF

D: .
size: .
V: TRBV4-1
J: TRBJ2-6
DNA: TGCGCCAGCAGCCACACGCCCAGTTCTGGGGCCAACGTCCTGACTTTC
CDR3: CASSHTPSSGANVLTF

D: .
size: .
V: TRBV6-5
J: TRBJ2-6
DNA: TGTGCCAGCAGCTTAATTGGGGGGACCTCTGGGGCCAACGTCCTGACTTTC
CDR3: CASSLIGGTSGANVLTF

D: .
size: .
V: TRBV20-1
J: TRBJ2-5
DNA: TGCAGTGCAATGGGACTGGGAAACCAAGAGACCCAGTACTTC
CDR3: CSAMGLGNQETQYF

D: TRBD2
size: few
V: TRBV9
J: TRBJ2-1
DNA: TGTGCCAGCAGCCCCTTAGCGGGGCCTAGCTCCTACAATGAGCAGTTCTTC
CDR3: CASSPLAGPSSYNEQFF

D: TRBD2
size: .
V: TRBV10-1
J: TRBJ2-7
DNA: TGCGCCAGCAGTGAGGTCAGCGGGGGGAGCTCCTACGAGCAGTACTTC
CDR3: CASSEVSGGSSYEQYF

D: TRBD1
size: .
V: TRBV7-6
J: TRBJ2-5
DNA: TGTGCCAGCAGCCTATTCTTCGACAGGGCTGAAGAGACCCAGTACTTC
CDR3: CASSLFFDRAEETQYF

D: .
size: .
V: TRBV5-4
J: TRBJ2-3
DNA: TGTGCCAGCAGCTTGAGCCCGGCCAGCACAGATACGCAGTATTTT
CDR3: CASSLSPASTDTQYF

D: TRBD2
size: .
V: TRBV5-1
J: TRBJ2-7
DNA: TGCGCCAGCAGTTTTTGGGAGGGACGCTCCTACGAGCAGTACTTC
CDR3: CASSFWEGRSYEQYF

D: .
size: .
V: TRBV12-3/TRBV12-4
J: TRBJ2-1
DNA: TGTGCCAGCAGTTTACAATCTGGGTGGAATGAGCAGTTCTTC
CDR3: CASSLQSGWNEQFF

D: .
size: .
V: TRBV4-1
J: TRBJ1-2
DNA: TGCGCCAGCAGCCCAGGGTGGGTTAACTATGGCTACACCTTC
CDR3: CASSPGWVNYGYTF

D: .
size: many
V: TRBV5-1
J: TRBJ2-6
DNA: TGCGCCAGCAGCTTTCCAACTGGGGCCAACGTCCTGACTTTC
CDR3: CASSFPTGANVLTF

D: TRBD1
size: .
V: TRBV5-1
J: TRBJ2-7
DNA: TGCGCCAGCAGCTTGGGCGGGACAGGGGGCATCTACGAGCAGTACTTC
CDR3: CASSLGGTGGIYEQYF

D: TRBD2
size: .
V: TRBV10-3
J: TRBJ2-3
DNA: TGTGCCATCAGTAAGAGCGGGGGCACAGATACGCAGTATTTT
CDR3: CAISKSGGTDTQYF

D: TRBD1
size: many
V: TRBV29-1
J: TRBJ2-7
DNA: TGCAGCGCGGTCGGGACAGACTACTACGAGCAGTACTTC
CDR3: CSAVGTDYYEQYF

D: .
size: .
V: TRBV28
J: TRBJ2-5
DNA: TGTGCCAGCAGCTTGGGTGTAGGAGCGGAAGAGACCCGGTACTTC
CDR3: CASSLGVGAEETRYF

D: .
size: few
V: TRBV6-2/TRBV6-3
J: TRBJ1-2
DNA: TGTGCCAGCAGTTACTCGACGGGTCAGTTCTATGGCTACACCTTC
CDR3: CASSYSTGQFYGYTF

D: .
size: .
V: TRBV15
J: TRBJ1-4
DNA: TGTGCCACCAGCGGGGGCCGAGAGCGGGGTGGTGAAAAACTGTTTTTT
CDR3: CATSGGRERGGEKLFF

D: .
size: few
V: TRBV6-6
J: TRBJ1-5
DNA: TGTGCCAGCAGTTCTGGCAGCTCCACCCTAAGTCAGCCCCAGCATTTT
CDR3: CASSSGSSTLSQPQHF

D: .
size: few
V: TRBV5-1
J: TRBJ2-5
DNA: TGCGCCAGCAGCTTGGTTGGAGAGAGGTCACGGACCCAGTACTTC
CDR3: CASSLVGERSRTQYF

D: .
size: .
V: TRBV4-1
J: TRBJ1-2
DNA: TGCGCCAGCAGCCAACGACGGGACGGTAACTATGGCTACACCTTC
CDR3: CASSQRRDGNYGYTF

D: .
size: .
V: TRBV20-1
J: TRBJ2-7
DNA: TGCAGTGCTAGTACAGAACCGGTTAGGGTTTACGAGCAGTACTTC
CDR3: CSASTEPVRVYEQYF

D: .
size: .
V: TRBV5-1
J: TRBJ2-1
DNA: TGCGCCAGCATGGGGGTTAGCGGCTATGAGCAGTTCTTC
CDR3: CASMGVSGYEQFF

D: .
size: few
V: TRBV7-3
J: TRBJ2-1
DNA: TGTGCCAGCAGCTTAAGCCGACTCCGTAATGAGCAGTTCTTC
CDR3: CASSLSRLRNEQFF

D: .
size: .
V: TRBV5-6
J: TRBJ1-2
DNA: TGTGCCAGCAGCTTTAGGTTTGGCCGGGAGATCGGCTACACCTTC
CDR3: CASSFRFGREIGYTF

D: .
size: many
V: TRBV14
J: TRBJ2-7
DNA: TGCGCCAGCAGCCAAGAGTTCTCCTACGAGCAGTACTTC
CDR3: CASSQEFSYEQYF

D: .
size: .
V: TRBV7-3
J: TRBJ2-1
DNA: TGTGCCAGCAGCTTCATAAGGGGATCGGAGCAGTTCTTC
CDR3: CASSFIRGSEQFF